The 16 T cell receptor beta chains listed next were all sequenced from one sample in a study of shared clonotypes between healthy human individuals (dated by TCRdb to 2018 to 2020). The method behind the library was the immunoSEQ multiplex PCR assay. TCRdb stores this immuneACCESS table with in-frame sequences only. Part of the clones is absent; in the studies checked, under half of the shortfall reflects unresolved V genes, and no reason is known for the rest. Within this sample are about 320,000 clones, with roughly 87% of them counted one time only. The ten top clones hold around 15% of the sample. Sequencing input: memory CD8+ T cells sorted from blood. The cell subset or site label here, explained by the study, means: CD45RO+ cells pooled with CCR7-negative TemRA cells. These receptors originate from a man between 18 and 35 years old in good health.

The J gene is TRBJ2-2, the V gene TRBV7-9; possibly TRBD1 or TRBD2 for D (6 bases each). CDR1 is SEHNR and CDR2 is FQNEAQ in the germline V gene (reference sequence). Trimming shortened V by 6 bases and J by 4 bases, and 18 bases separated the two germline ends. The CDR3 runs 16 residues. The CDR3 protein is CASSFQPEGGTGELFF. The CDR3 nucleotides read TGTGCCAGCAGTTTTCAGCCCGAGGGGGGCACCGGGGAGCTGTTTTTT.

The rearrangement uses TRBV29-1 and TRBJ2-7; 10 bases fit TRBD1. CDR3 length: 15 amino acids. Trimming removed 4 bases from V and 1 base from J; junction bases left unmatched: 7. Germline CDR1 and CDR2: SQVTM and ANQGSEA. In DNA, the CDR3 is TGCAGCGTTGTAATGGGACAGGGGTATTCCTACGAGCAGTACTTC. Amino acids: CSVVMGQGYSYEQYF.

In its sample, this clone was seen a few times. The rearrangement joins TRBV6-6 to TRBJ1-1; D is ambiguous. CDR3 length: 12 residues. The ends were cut back, 5 bases at V and 3 bases at J, with 7 bases in the middle. Germline loops: CDR1 MNHNY, CDR2 SVGAGI (reference sequence). The DNA for the CDR3 is TGTGCCAGCAGTCCTGGGGACACTGAAGCTTTCTTT. Translation gives CASSPGDTEAFF.

This clone was counted a single time. J is TRBJ2-2 and V is TRBV6-5; D uncertain. The CDR3 covers 14 residues. Trimming pared 0 bases from V and 3 bases from J, leaving 5 bases between. Germline V CDR1 and CDR2: MNHEY, SVGAGI. This CDR3 reads CASSYSMYTGELFF. DNA for the CDR3: TGTGCCAGCAGTTACTCGATGTACACCGGGGAGCTGTTTTTT.

This chain joins TRBV13 and TRBJ1-1; the D gene is possibly TRBD1 (6 bases). V was pared by 6 bases and J by 5 bases, with 13 bases between. Germline CDR1 is PRHDT and CDR2 is FYEKMQ (reference sequence). The CDR3 consists of 13 residues. The CDR3 nucleotides are TGTGCCAGCAGACAGGGCTGGGGGACTGAAGCTTTCTTT. This translates into CASRQGWGTEAFF.

This clone was found once. This chain uses TRBV5-1 with TRBJ1-1; D is perhaps TRBD1 (5 bases). Per germline, CDR1 SGHRS and CDR2 YFSETQ. Between the trimmed V and J ends, which lost 5 bases and 6 bases, there was a span of 17 bases. The CDR3 contains 14 residues. Here the CDR3 DNA reads TGCGCCAGCAGACTGCTGGCAGGGAGGGCTGAAGCTTTCTTT. Its translation: CASRLLAGRAEAFF.

The rearrangement joins TRBV28 to TRBJ2-7; D uncertain. This CDR3 is 14 amino acids long. Germline V gene data show CDR1 as MDHEN and CDR2 as SYDVKM. Trimming removed 3 bases from V and 5 bases from J, with 14 bases in between. The CDR3 here is CASSFGRPVDEQYF. The CDR3 coding sequence is TGTGCCAGCAGTTTTGGTCGCCCGGTAGACGAGCAGTACTTC.

The chain carries TRBV15 and TRBJ1-4; a weak D match, TRBD1 (6 bases). The V end was cut by 3 bases, the J end by 3 bases, with 11 bases between. Germline CDR1 LNHNV, CDR2 YYDKDF (reference sequence). The length of the CDR3 is 15 residues. The CDR3, as DNA: TGTGCCACCAGCAGCGTCGGACAGCCTAATGAAAAACTGTTTTTT. This gives the protein CATSSVGQPNEKLFF. The whole variable domain, filled in from reference TRBV15 and TRBJ1-4, reads DAMVIQNPRYQVTQFGKPVTLSCSQTLNHNVMYWYQQKSSQAPKLLFHYYDKDFNNEADTPDNFQSRRPNTSFCFLDIRSPGLGDTAMYLCATSSVGQPNEKLFFGSGTQLSVL.

The CDR3, as DNA: TGTGCCAGCAGGGGACTCCAGTCTAATGAAAAACTGTTTTTT. This codes for CASRGLQSNEKLFF. V gene TRBV2 combines with J gene TRBJ1-4; TRBD1 might be the D (5 bases). The V gene's germline CDR1 is SNHLY and CDR2 FYNNEI. This CDR3 comprises 14 residues. Between the trimmed V and J ends, which lost 6 bases and 3 bases, there was a span of 11 bases. The full variable domain, rest sourced from reference TRBV2 and TRBJ1-4, is EPEVTQTPSHQVTQMGQEVILRCVPISNHLYFYWYRQILGQKVEFLVSFYNNEISEKSEIFDDQFSVERPDGSNFTLKIRSTKLEDSAMYFCASRGLQSNEKLFFGSGTQLSVL.

The V gene is TRBV4-2, the J gene TRBJ1-1, with TRBD1 matching 8 bases. V lost 3 bases and J lost 6; bases outside the gene matches: 6. Germline assignment: CDR1 LGHNA and CDR2 YNFKEQ. The CDR3 extends over 14 amino acids. CDR3 sequence reads: CASSQETGVPEAFF. The CDR3 DNA reads as TGTGCCAGCAGCCAGGAGACAGGGGTCCCTGAAGCTTTCTTT.

With respect to this clone: The sample contains more than one DNA sequence encoding this CDR3. The chain combines TRBV15 with TRBJ1-1, with 7 bases that match TRBD1. Germline lookup yields CDR1 LNHNV and CDR2 YYDKDF (reference sequence). V lost 3 bases, J lost 1 base, and 2 bases stayed unmatched. This CDR3 has 14 residues. The CDR3 reads CATSSRGENTEAFF. The CDR3 DNA reads as TGTGCCACCAGCAGCAGGGGGGAGAACACTGAAGCTTTCTTT.

This chain joins TRBV4-1 and TRBJ2-7; D gene unclear. The CDR3 loop spans 15 amino acids. V dropped 1 base and J dropped 3 bases, with 13 bases sitting between them. CDR1 is MGHRA, CDR2 YSYEKL, per germline. The CDR3 nucleotides read TGCGCCAGCAGCCAAGTTCTGGATTACGTCTACGAGCAGTACTTC. Protein: CASSQVLDYVYEQYF.

Comments on this clone: At the DNA level, this CDR3 is encoded by other sequences in the same sample as well. The chain is built from TRBV10-3 and TRBJ2-5, with D unresolved. CDR3 length equals 11 residues. V lost 2 bases, J lost 4 bases, and 2 bases lay in between. CDR1 ENHRY and CDR2 SYGVKD come from the germline V gene. The CDR3 spells CAISEGETQYF. The CDR3 DNA reads TGTGCCATCAGTGAGGGAGAGACCCAGTACTTC.

The chain couples TRBV27 to TRBJ2-3; 9 bases line up with TRBD2. The V segment lost 5 bases and the J segment 5 bases; nucleotides outside the gene matches: 14. The CDR3 is 17 amino acids. Germline V CDR1 and CDR2: MNHEY, SMNVEV (reference sequence). The CDR3 protein is CASSEIVVAGAGDTQYF. The DNA of the CDR3 is TGTGCCAGCAGTGAGATAGTGGTAGCGGGAGCTGGAGATACGCAGTATTTT.

The chain has TRBV13 and TRBJ2-7; 8 bases match TRBD1. The junction had 19 bases not matched to a gene; V was cut back by 5 bases and J by 4 bases. The CDR3 covers 18 residues. Germline-derived CDR1 and CDR2 are PRHDT and FYEKMQ (reference sequence). The CDR3 DNA reads as TGTGCCAGCAGCCTAAAAAGGACAGGGTGGGCTCCGAGATACGAGCAGTACTTC. Translating it yields CASSLKRTGWAPRYEQYF.

V gene TRBV27 combines with J gene TRBJ2-3, with 7 bases that match TRBD1. Trimming took 4 bases from V and 5 from J; bases not matched to a gene: 15. CDR1 and CDR2 from the germline V gene are MNHEY and SMNVEV (reference sequence). This CDR3 contains 17 residues. CDR3 coding DNA: TGTGCCAGCAGTTCCAGTCGGTTGCAGGGGGTTCTAGATACGCAGTATTTT. Its translation is CASSSSRLQGVLDTQYF.